This T cell receptor beta chain was sequenced during a study of T cells in localized non-small cell lung cancer. Findings of the study overall: The appearance of a median approximately 61 of the top 100 tumor clones was seen in adjacent lung. Uninvolved neighboring lung showed the greatest T cell clonality, exceeding tumor. Sequencing, confined to only one tumor region, leaves heterogeneity possible.

CDR1 and CDR2 (germline): SNHLY, FYNNEI. The CDR3 consists of 15 residues. V lost 5 bases, J lost 1 base, and 15 bases lay in between. Note on this clone: Its antigen is currently unknown.

The protocol was immunoSEQ multiplex PCR, while the TCRdb copy is restricted to in-frame clones and leaves out a portion. The data hold about 36,000 clones, with roughly 89% observed a single time. V and J are TRBV2 and TRBJ2-7; no firm D call. The sequence came from a woman between 35 and 75 years old with stage I lung adenocarcinoma. This sample comprised peripheral blood, obtained before any cancer treatment. The CDR3: CASSPRLDLSYEQYF. CDR3 nucleotide sequence: TGTGCCAGCAGTCCGAGACTGGACCTATCCTACGAGCAGTACTTC. Full variable domain (outside the CDR3, taken from reference TRBV2 and TRBJ2-7): EPEVTQTPSHQVTQMGQEVILRCVPISNHLYFYWYRQILGQKVEFLVSFYNNEISEKSEIFDDQFSVERPDGSNFTLKIRSTKLEDSAMYFCASSPRLDLSYEQYFGPGTRLTVT.